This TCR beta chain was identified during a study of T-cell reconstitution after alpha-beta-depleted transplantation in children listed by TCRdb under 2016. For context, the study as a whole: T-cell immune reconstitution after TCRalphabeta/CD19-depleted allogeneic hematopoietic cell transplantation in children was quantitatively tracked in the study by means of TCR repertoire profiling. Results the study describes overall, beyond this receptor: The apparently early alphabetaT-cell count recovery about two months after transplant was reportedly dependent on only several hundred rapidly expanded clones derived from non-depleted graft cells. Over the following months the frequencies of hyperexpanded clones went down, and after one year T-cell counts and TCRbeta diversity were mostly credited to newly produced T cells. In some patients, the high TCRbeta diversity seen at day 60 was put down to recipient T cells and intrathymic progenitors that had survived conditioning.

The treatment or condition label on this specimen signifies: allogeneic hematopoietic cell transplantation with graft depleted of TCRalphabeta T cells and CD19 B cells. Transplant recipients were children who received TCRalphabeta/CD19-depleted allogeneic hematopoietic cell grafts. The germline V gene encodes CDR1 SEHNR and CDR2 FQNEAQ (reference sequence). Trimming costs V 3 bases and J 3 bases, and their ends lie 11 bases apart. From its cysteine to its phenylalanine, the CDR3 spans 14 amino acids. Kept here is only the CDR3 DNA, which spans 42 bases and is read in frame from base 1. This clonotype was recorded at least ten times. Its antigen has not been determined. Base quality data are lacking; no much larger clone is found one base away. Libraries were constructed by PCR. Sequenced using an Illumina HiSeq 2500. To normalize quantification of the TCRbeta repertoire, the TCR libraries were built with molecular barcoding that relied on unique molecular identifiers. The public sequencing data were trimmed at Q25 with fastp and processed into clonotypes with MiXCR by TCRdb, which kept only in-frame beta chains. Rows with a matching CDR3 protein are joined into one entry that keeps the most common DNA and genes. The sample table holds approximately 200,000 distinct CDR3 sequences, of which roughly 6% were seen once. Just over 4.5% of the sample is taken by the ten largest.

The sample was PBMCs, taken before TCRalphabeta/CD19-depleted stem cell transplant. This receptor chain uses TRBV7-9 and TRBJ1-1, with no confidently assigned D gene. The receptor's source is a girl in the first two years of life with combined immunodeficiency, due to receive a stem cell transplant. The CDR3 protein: CASSLALPDTEAFF. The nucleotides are TGTGCCAGCAGCTTGGCGCTTCCCGACACTGAAGCTTTCTTT.